These 8 T cell receptor beta chains share one sample of origin, sequenced in a study of Ad26.COV2.S vaccination and SARS-CoV-2 variants (dated by TCRdb to about 2021). The label giving this sample's time point can be read as: individuals recovered from natural SARS-CoV-2 infection. The receptor library was made with the immunoSEQ multiplex PCR assay. Not all clones reach the TCRdb copy of this immuneACCESS table, which keeps in-frame sequences only. Checked studies attribute under half of the gap to unresolved V genes and leave the rest unexplained. This sample lists approximately 150,000 clones; 75% to 90% were detected once. The ten largest make up approximately 5% of the sample. The sequencing used peripheral blood, collected after recovery from COVID-19. These receptors all stem from a human donor who had recovered from COVID-19.

The CDR3 DNA reads as TGTGCCAGCAGTTACTTCGCCCCACCCCCGGCGAACGAACTGTTTTTT. Translating it yields CASSYFAPPPANELFF. The chain joins TRBV6-5 to TRBJ1-4; D gene ambiguous. CDR3 length: 16 residues. V lost 1 base, J lost 12 bases, and 21 bases lay in between. Germline-derived CDR1 and CDR2 are MNHEY and SVGAGI.

The chain combines TRBV12-3 or TRBV12-4 with TRBJ1-1; D is undetermined. This CDR3 is built from 13 residues. The V end was cut by 2 bases, the J end by 3 bases, with 7 bases between. The CDR3 is CASSLREYTEAFF. DNA for the CDR3: TGTGCCAGCAGTTTAAGGGAGTACACTGAAGCTTTCTTT.

This clone was counted between two and nine times. The gene calls are TRBV12-5 and TRBJ2-5; 9 nucleotides line up with TRBD1. CDR1 and CDR2 from the germline V gene are LGHNT and FRNRAP. J lost 5 bases, V lost 4 bases, and 5 bases had no gene match. The CDR3 is 14 amino acids. CDR3 sequence (DNA): TGTGCTAGTGGTTCCGACAGGGGGGGGGAGACCCAGTACTTC. It translates to CASGSDRGGETQYF.

The chain carries TRBV15 and TRBJ2-7; D possibly corresponds to TRBD1 (6 bases). V shed 0 bases and J shed 6 bases, with 9 bases lying between them. CDR3 length: 13 amino acids. Germline assignment: CDR1 LNHNV and CDR2 YYDKDF (reference sequence). The CDR3 reads CATSRDKGVEQYF. As DNA, the CDR3 is TGTGCCACCAGCAGAGATAAGGGGGTCGAGCAGTACTTC.

The J gene is TRBJ2-2, the V gene TRBV6-5, with D possibly being TRBD1 (6 bases). CDR3 length: 15 residues. Germline loops: CDR1 MNHEY, CDR2 SVGAGI. Between the trimmed V and J ends, which lost 0 bases and 6 bases, there was a span of 11 bases. The CDR3 is CASSYSKGDPGELFF. CDR3 nucleotide sequence: TGTGCCAGCAGTTACTCGAAGGGGGACCCCGGGGAGCTGTTTTTT.

This sequence joins TRBV4-1 and TRBJ2-3; 8 bases map to TRBD1. V shed 2 bases and J 7 bases; nucleotides not matched to a gene: 17. The CDR3 runs 18 residues. Germline lookup yields CDR1 MGHRA and CDR2 YSYEKL. The CDR3 region is CASSQRQGAGSRQNTQYF. The CDR3 bases are TGCGCCAGCAGCCAACGGCAGGGGGCAGGTTCAAGGCAAAATACGCAGTATTTT.

V usage is TRBV19 and J usage is TRBJ1-5; no reliable D call. The CDR3 is 14 residues long. Trimming shortened V by 4 bases and J by 0 bases, and 7 bases separated the two germline ends. The germline gives CDR1 LNHDA, CDR2 SQIVND (reference sequence). CDR3 DNA: TGTGCCAGTAGTACAGAGAATAGCAATCAGCCCCAGCATTTT. This codes for CASSTENSNQPQHF.

The chain recombines TRBV28 with TRBJ1-6; D gene ambiguous. V was cut by 3 bases and J by 10 bases, with 13 bases left in between. The CDR3 is 14 residues long. The germline V gene has CDR1 MDHEN and CDR2 SYDVKM. CDR3 in DNA: TGTGCCAGCAGTTTGAGGACCAGGCGCTCACCCCTCCACTTT. It yields the protein CASSLRTRRSPLHF.